Listed here are 28 T cell receptor beta chains from one sample, sequenced in a study of beta chain features in type 1 diabetes. Isolated RNA was reverse transcribed in full, so expressed TCRB transcripts were sequenced. Sequencing used immunoSEQ multiplex PCR; TCRdb keeps in-frame clones, though not all of them. The data hold about 930,000 clones, with roughly 15% observed a single time. The material sequenced was naive CD4+ T cells from blood. These receptors all stem from a woman between 18 and 30 years old in good health.

This clone occurred many times. The J gene is TRBJ2-3, the V gene TRBV7-9; D is unresolved. Germline loops: CDR1 SEHNR, CDR2 FQNEAQ (reference sequence). V gave up 4 bases and J gave up 2 bases, with 1 base separating them. The CDR3 is made up of 11 amino acids. CDR3 coding DNA: TGTGCCAGCAGCTACACAGATACGCAGTATTTT. It codes for CASSYTDTQYF. The whole variable domain, filled in from reference TRBV7-9 and TRBJ2-3, reads DTGVSQNPRHKITKRGQNVTFRCDPISEHNRLYWYRQTLGQGPEFLTYFQNEAQLEKSRLLSDRFSAERPKGSFSTLEIQRTEQGDSAMYLCASSYTDTQYFGPGTRLTVL.

In this sample, this clone turned up a few times. The gene calls are TRBV2 and TRBJ2-3, with 7 bases identical to TRBD1. This CDR3 is built from 14 residues. The V segment lost 2 bases and the J segment 5 bases; nucleotides outside the gene matches: 4. Germline assignment: CDR1 SNHLY and CDR2 FYNNEI. DNA for the CDR3: TGTGCCAGCAGTGAAAACAGGGGAAGAGATACGCAGTATTTT. Its protein is CASSENRGRDTQYF.

The sample holds a few counts of this clone. The V gene is TRBV11-1, the J gene TRBJ1-1, with TRBD1 identical over 9 bases. V shed 6 bases, J shed 10 bases, and the junction held 9 bases outside the gene matches. This CDR3 is 13 amino acids long. In germline, CDR1 is SGHAT, CDR2 FQDESV (reference sequence). CDR3 in DNA: TGTGCCAGCAGAGGAGGGAACAGGGGGCCAGCTTTCTTT. This gives the protein CASRGGNRGPAFF.

In its sample, this clone was seen a few times. The CDR3 bases are TGTGCCAGCAGTTTAGAACCCTCCTACAATGAGCAGTTCTTC. It is translated as CASSLEPSYNEQFF. This rearrangement joins TRBV27 to TRBJ2-1; D remains unclear. Trimming removed 2 bases at V and 0 bases at J, with 5 bases between. The V gene's germline CDR1 is MNHEY and CDR2 SMNVEV (reference sequence). This CDR3 comprises 14 residues.

This clone was counted a few times. V and J are TRBV4-3 and TRBJ1-5; 7 bases align to TRBD1. In germline, CDR1 is LGHNA, CDR2 YSLEER. V lost 8 bases and J lost 0; bases outside the gene matches: 7. The CDR3 has 15 amino acids. In DNA, the CDR3 is TGCGCCAGCGGACAGGAGAAATATAGCAATCAGCCCCAGCATTTT. Its translation: CASGQEKYSNQPQHF.

This chain's CDR3 is CASSSMDTGELFF. The CDR3 DNA is TGCGCCAGCAGCTCTATGGATACCGGGGAGCTGTTTTTT. V is TRBV5-1 and J is TRBJ2-2; no definite D call. The germline gives CDR1 SGHRS, CDR2 YFSETQ. This CDR3 is 13 amino acids long. Trimming pared 3 bases from V and 5 bases from J, leaving 8 bases between.

This clone has just a few counts. The genes are TRBV4-2 and TRBJ2-7, with 14 nucleotides matching TRBD2. This CDR3 is 17 amino acids long. Germline V CDR1 and CDR2: LGHNA, YNFKEQ. V lost 4 bases and J lost 7; bases outside the gene matches: 12. CDR3 amino acids: CASSRSPGTSGSGEQYF. For the CDR3, the DNA is TGTGCCAGCAGCCGAAGTCCCGGGACTAGCGGGAGCGGAGAGCAGTACTTC.

The gene calls are TRBV11-2 and TRBJ2-2; D call uncertain. The CDR3 consists of 15 residues. Germline assignment: CDR1 SGHAT and CDR2 FQNNGV. V was shortened by 3 bases and J by 0 bases, with 8 bases between the two germline ends. The DNA of the CDR3 is TGTGCCAGCAGCTTCCGGGCCTCGAACACCGGGGAGCTGTTTTTT. Translation gives CASSFRASNTGELFF.

About this clone: The sample carries other DNA sequences with the same CDR3. The rearrangement joins TRBV27 to TRBJ1-1; D is unclear. The length of the CDR3 is 13 residues. Germline V gene data show CDR1 as MNHEY and CDR2 as SMNVEV (reference sequence). V lost 2 bases and J 1 base, leaving 5 bases between the germline ends. Here the CDR3 DNA reads TGTGCCAGCAGTTTACGCCAGAACACTGAAGCTTTCTTT. The encoded protein is CASSLRQNTEAFF.

The chain recombines TRBV7-2 with TRBJ2-1, with 7 nucleotides matching TRBD1. CDR1 and CDR2 from the germline V gene are SGHTA and FQGNSA. The CDR3 runs 15 residues. The trim removed 6 bases at V and 4 bases at J, leaving 9 bases unmatched. This chain's CDR3 is CASRPQGTRYNEQFF. The CDR3 DNA sequence: TGTGCCAGCAGACCACAGGGGACACGGTACAATGAGCAGTTCTTC.

This clone has more than one count but fewer than ten. The chain employs TRBV6-5 and TRBJ2-5; 11 positions agree with TRBD1. The CDR3 consists of 15 residues. CDR1 is MNHEY, CDR2 SVGAGI, per germline. V was pared by 6 bases and J by 5 bases, with 8 bases of the junction left unmatched. This CDR3 reads CASSSTGTGGETQYF. The DNA for the CDR3 is TGTGCCAGCAGCTCTACTGGGACAGGGGGTGAGACCCAGTACTTC.

The V and J genes are TRBV7-9 and TRBJ2-7, with 11 bases identical to TRBD2. The V segment lost 1 base and the J segment 0 bases; nucleotides outside the gene matches: 11. Germline assignment: CDR1 SEHNR and CDR2 FQNEAQ (reference sequence). This CDR3 has 19 residues. As DNA, the CDR3 is TGTGCCAGCAGCTTAGGTGAGCTAAAGGGACTAGCGGCCTCCTACGAGCAGTACTTC. Protein sequence: CASSLGELKGLAASYEQYF.

Notes on this clone: The sample carries other DNA sequences with the same CDR3. The chain joins TRBV15 to TRBJ2-2; D not certain. V shed 3 bases and J shed 1 base, with 3 bases lying between them. This CDR3 is built from 13 residues. Germline V gives CDR1 LNHNV, CDR2 YYDKDF (reference sequence). The CDR3 DNA reads TGTGCCACCAGCAGGATGAACACCGGGGAGCTGTTTTTT. It encodes CATSRMNTGELFF.

There are a few counts of this clone. The chain is built from TRBV15 and TRBJ2-3; TRBD2 is a possible D gene (6 bases). The germline CDR1 and CDR2 sequences are LNHNV and YYDKDF (reference sequence). This CDR3 is built from 14 residues. V lost 4 bases, J lost 7 bases, and 15 bases lay in between. As DNA, the CDR3 is TGTGCCACCAGCATACGGAGGGACTCCTATACGCAGTATTTT. This encodes CATSIRRDSYTQYF. Based on the CDR3 plus reference TRBV15 and TRBJ2-3, the full variable domain is DAMVIQNPRYQVTQFGKPVTLSCSQTLNHNVMYWYQQKSSQAPKLLFHYYDKDFNNEADTPDNFQSRRPNTSFCFLDIRSPGLGDTAMYLCATSIRRDSYTQYFGPGTRLTVL.

The chain uses TRBV10-3 and TRBJ2-7; 11 nucleotides agree with TRBD2. This CDR3 is 17 amino acids long. CDR1 is ENHRY, CDR2 SYGVKD, per germline. With V trimmed by 2 bases and J by 7 bases, 13 bases remained unmatched. Here the CDR3 reads CAISETSGRSLLWEQYF. CDR3 nucleotides: TGTGCCATCAGTGAGACTAGCGGGAGATCTCTGCTATGGGAGCAGTACTTC.

This clone was observed at least ten times. The rearrangement joins TRBV7-9 to TRBJ1-4; D is unresolved. This CDR3 contains 13 residues. The V end lost 2 bases, the J end lost 7 bases, and 8 bases lay between the germline ends. Germline assignment: CDR1 SEHNR and CDR2 FQNEAQ (reference sequence). The CDR3 protein is CASSLLNSEKLFF. The CDR3 DNA is TGTGCCAGCAGCTTATTGAATTCTGAAAAACTGTTTTTT.

The chain carries TRBV5-4 and TRBJ2-1; D unresolved. The CDR3 sequence is 15 residues long. V lost 0 bases to trimming and J lost 3 bases, with 10 bases between them. Germline V gene lookup returns CDR1 SGHNT and CDR2 YYREEE (reference sequence). The CDR3 reads CASSLDSSYYNEQFF. In nucleotides, the CDR3 is TGTGCCAGCAGCTTGGACAGCAGTTACTACAATGAGCAGTTCTTC.

This clone was recorded a few times. This sequence joins TRBV7-9 and TRBJ2-7; TRBD2 agrees at 10 bases. Per germline, CDR1 SEHNR and CDR2 FQNEAQ (reference sequence). The CDR3 consists of 15 residues. J lost 0 bases, V lost 5 bases, and 4 bases had no gene match. CDR3 in DNA: TGTGCCAGCAGCCGGACTAGCGGAGCCTCCTACGAGCAGTACTTC. Protein product: CASSRTSGASYEQYF.

The chain links TRBV5-1 to TRBJ1-3; D is undetermined. This CDR3 is 14 amino acids long. Germline V CDR1 and CDR2: SGHRS, YFSETQ. V was cut by 6 bases and J by 0 bases, with 10 bases left in between. The CDR3 protein is CASTEGPSGNTIYF. CDR3 DNA sequence: TGCGCCAGCACGGAAGGCCCCTCTGGAAACACCATATATTTT.

This clone came up once. The chain has TRBV10-3 and TRBJ2-1, with 11 positions matching TRBD2. V was pared by 4 bases and J by 7 bases, with 9 bases of the junction left unmatched. Germline V gives CDR1 ENHRY, CDR2 SYGVKD. This CDR3 is 16 amino acids long. CDR3 in DNA: TGTGCCATCAGTGCCGATTTGGGACTAGCGGTAAATGAGCAGTTCTTC. Protein product: CAISADLGLAVNEQFF.

The chain is built from TRBV25-1 and TRBJ1-1; D uncertain. The V end was cut by 1 base, the J end by 0 bases, with 9 bases between. This CDR3 comprises 15 residues. Germline V gene data show CDR1 as MGHDK and CDR2 as SYGVNS. The CDR3 bases are TGTGCCAGCAGTGAATTATACCCCATGAACACTGAAGCTTTCTTT. Protein: CASSELYPMNTEAFF.

The V gene is TRBV4-1, the J gene TRBJ2-3; no reliable D call. V was pared by 6 bases and J by 4 bases, with 14 bases between. This CDR3 is built from 14 residues. CDR1 MGHRA and CDR2 YSYEKL come from the germline V gene. The CDR3 bases are TGCGCCAGCAGTGATCCTAGAGTTGCAGATACGCAGTATTTT. This translates into CASSDPRVADTQYF.

This clone was found a few times. The chain has TRBV10-3 and TRBJ2-5; 13 bases fit TRBD2. CDR1 and CDR2 (germline): ENHRY, SYGVKD. This CDR3 is built from 17 residues. V gave up 6 bases and J gave up 6 bases; unmatched junction bases: 13. CDR3 coding DNA: TGTGCCATCAGAGACTCCGGGACTAGCGGGGTCGTAAAGACCCAGTACTTC. This translates into CAIRDSGTSGVVKTQYF.

This clone was seen a few times. CDR3 nucleotide sequence: TGTGCCAGCAGTTTTAATGTCGGCAGGACAGGCTACGAGCAGTACTTC. Its protein product is CASSFNVGRTGYEQYF. V and J are TRBV28 and TRBJ2-7; 7 bases agree with TRBD1. This CDR3 region has 16 residues. V trimming: 3 bases; J trimming: 3 bases; junction bases outside the gene matches: 11. CDR1 and CDR2 from the germline V gene are MDHEN and SYDVKM.

There are a few counts of this clone. The chain couples TRBV4-2 to TRBJ1-1; D not certain. Germline V CDR1 and CDR2: LGHNA, YNFKEQ. The CDR3 is made up of 15 amino acids. With 3 bases removed from V and 0 bases from J, the gap between germline ends came to 11 bases. In DNA, the CDR3 is TGTGCCAGCAGCCACGGGGAGATCATGAACACTGAAGCTTTCTTT. This encodes CASSHGEIMNTEAFF.

This clone was seen more than once but under ten times. This rearrangement joins TRBV14 to TRBJ2-2; maybe TRBD1 (6 bases). V lost 7 bases and J lost 1, with 13 bases in between. CDR1 is SGHDN and CDR2 is FVKESK in the germline V gene. The CDR3 totals 15 residues. DNA for the CDR3: TGTGCCAGCAAACAGGGAGTGGGGAACACCGGGGAGCTGTTTTTT. It yields the protein CASKQGVGNTGELFF.

The chain has TRBV11-2 and TRBJ2-7, with 8 bases that match TRBD1. The CDR3 runs to 12 residues. V dropped 6 bases and J dropped 5; count of bases not matched to a gene: 3. Germline V lookup: CDR1 SGHAT, CDR2 FQNNGV. Here the CDR3 reads CASSPDRDEQYF. The CDR3 DNA reads TGTGCCAGCAGTCCGGACAGGGACGAGCAGTACTTC.

This clone was observed a few times. The chain employs TRBV20-1 and TRBJ2-7; D is ambiguous. V lost 3 bases, J lost 4 bases, and 7 bases lay in between. The CDR3 length is 11 residues. From germline, CDR1 is DFQATT and CDR2 SNEGSKA (reference sequence). The CDR3 DNA reads as TGCAGTGCTAGCCCCAGATACGAGCAGTACTTC. Translated: CSASPRYEQYF.